This TCR beta chain was retrieved from a study of STAT5B mutations in CD4+ large granular lymphocyte leukemia. Overall study context: The CDR3 'QG' motif was associated with a particular HLA allele among healthy donors.

Assay: immunoSEQ multiplex PCR; the TCRdb copy retains only in-frame clones and omits some. Counted here are 25,000 to 30,000 clones, approximately 84% occurring once; the ten biggest clones make up 1% to 1.4%. CDR1 is SGHNT and CDR2 is YYREEE in the germline V gene (reference sequence). CDR3 length: 14 amino acids. Trimming stripped 4 bases from V and 1 base from J, with 11 bases between. The study's findings and limits: The CD4+ versus CD8+ T-LGLL clonality difference may reflect limited sample size. 8/27 top patient clones versus 2/35 control clones were TRBV06-family.

To note about this clone: Its antigen remains unknown.

The material sequenced was CD4+ T cells from blood buffy coats. The V gene is TRBV5-4, the J gene TRBJ1-1, with D possibly being TRBD1 (5 bases). The clonotype was recovered from a human donor in good health. The CDR3 sequence is CASSRWGTNTEAFF. The CDR3 DNA reads as TGTGCCAGCAGCCGCTGGGGGACGAACACTGAAGCTTTCTTT.